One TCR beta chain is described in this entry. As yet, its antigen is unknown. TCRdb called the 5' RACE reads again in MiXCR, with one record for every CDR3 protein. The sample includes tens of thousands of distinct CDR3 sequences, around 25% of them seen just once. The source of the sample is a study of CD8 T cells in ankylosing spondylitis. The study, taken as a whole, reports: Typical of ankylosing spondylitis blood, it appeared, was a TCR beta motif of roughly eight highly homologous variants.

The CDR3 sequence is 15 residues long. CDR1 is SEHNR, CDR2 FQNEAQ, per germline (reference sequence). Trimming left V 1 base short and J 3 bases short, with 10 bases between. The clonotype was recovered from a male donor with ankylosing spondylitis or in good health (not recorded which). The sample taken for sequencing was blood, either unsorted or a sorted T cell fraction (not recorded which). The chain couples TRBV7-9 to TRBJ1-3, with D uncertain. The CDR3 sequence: CASSLGRVVGNTIYF. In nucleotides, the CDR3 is TGTGCCAGCAGCTTAGGTCGCGTAGTTGGAAACACCATATATTTT.